Listed below are T cell receptor beta chains from one sample, sequenced in a study of cytomegalovirus exposure and HLA in healthy donors. Sequencing was performed with immunoSEQ multiplex PCR; in TCRdb, only in-frame clones are kept and a portion is missing. The sample comprises tens of thousands of clones, approximately 96% of which are singletons, and about 1.5% rests with the top ten. The source material was PBMCs. These receptors were obtained from a woman under 30 in good health and CMV-seropositive. Both conserved end residues are part of each CDR3. A D gene is named only where the DNA matches it firmly. For some rows the clone size is stated as once, few or many, or as a class when expanded; others skip it.

>NA|18|TRBJ1-1|NA|TRBV5-1
TGCGCCAGCAGCTTGGCTGGCGGGAATACCCTCACGAACACTGAAGCTTTCTTT
CASSLAGGNTLTNTEAFF
>NA|11|TRBJ2-3|NA|TRBV29-1
TGCAGCGTTGAACTCACAGATACGCAGTATTTT
CSVELTDTQYF
>NA|14|TRBJ2-2|NA|TRBV5-1
TGCGCCAGCAGCGAAACAGGGCTGACCGGGGAGCTGTTTTTT
CASSETGLTGELFF
>NA|14|TRBJ1-1|TRBD1|TRBV28
TGTGCCAGCATCACAGGGGCACTGAACACTGAAGCTTTCTTT
CASITGALNTEAFF
>NA|14|TRBJ1-2|NA|TRBV6-5
TGTGCCAGCAACTCTGGGGGACATATATATGGCTACACCTTC
CASNSGGHIYGYTF
>NA|12|TRBJ1-2|NA|TRBV28
TGTGCCAGCAGGGAGGGGTACTATGGCTACACCTTC
CASREGYYGYTF
>NA|17|TRBJ1-3|TRBD1|TRBV2
TGTGCCAGCACCGCGATGGGACAGGGTCTAGCTGGAAACACCATATATTTT
CASTAMGQGLAGNTIYF
>NA|13|TRBJ1-2|NA|TRBV9
TGTGCCAGCAGTGCAGACAAAGGCTATGGCTACACCTTC
CASSADKGYGYTF
>NA|12|TRBJ2-7|NA|TRBV28
TGTGCCAGCAGTTTTTCGGGTAACGAGCAGTACTTC
CASSFSGNEQYF
>NA|16|TRBJ1-3|TRBD1|TRBV4-2
TGTGCCAGCAGCCAAGAGCAGGGGGTCTCTGGAAACACCATATATTTT
CASSQEQGVSGNTIYF
>NA|19|TRBJ2-1|TRBD2|TRBV7-9
TGTGCCAGCAGCTTATTGATAGGTCGTGGCGGGAGCTCCTACAATGAGCAGTTCTTC
CASSLLIGRGGSSYNEQFF
>NA|14|TRBJ2-7|NA|TRBV15
TGTGCCACCAGCAGCGAGAGGGAGGGGGACGAGCAGTACTTC
CATSSEREGDEQYF
>NA|13|TRBJ2-7|NA|TRBV2
TGTGCCAGCAGTGCAGGACAGATCCGTGAGCAGTACTTC
CASSAGQIREQYF
>NA|12|TRBJ1-1|NA|TRBV29-1
TGCAGCGTTGATCGGGGGGCGGCTGAAGCTTTCTTT
CSVDRGAAEAFF
>NA|15|TRBJ2-7|NA|TRBV7-2
TGTGCCAGCAGCACAAATTGGCGGGGCTCCTACGAGCAGTACTTC
CASSTNWRGSYEQYF
>NA|16|TRBJ1-3|NA|TRBV4-1
TGCGCCAGCAGCCAAGTTGGCAGATTCTCTGGAAACACCATATATTTT
CASSQVGRFSGNTIYF
>NA|15|TRBJ2-7|NA|TRBV14
TGTGCCAGCAGCCGCCGCGGAGGCGGGGCCTACGAGCAGTACTTC
CASSRRGGGAYEQYF
>NA|12|TRBJ2-7|NA|TRBV6-1
TGTGCCAGCAGTCCTAGCAACCTCGAGCAGTACTTC
CASSPSNLEQYF
>NA|14|TRBJ2-7|NA|TRBV30
TGTGCCTGGAGTGAGACAGGTGGTGGCTACGAGCAGTACTTC
CAWSETGGGYEQYF
>once|14|TRBJ2-6|NA|TRBV7-9
TGTGCCAGCAGCGGCGGGCGTGGGGCCAACGTCCTGACTTTC
CASSGGRGANVLTF
>NA|14|TRBJ1-1|TRBD1|TRBV5-6
TGTGCCAGCAGCTTACAGGGGGCTTACACTGAAGCTTTCTTT
CASSLQGAYTEAFF
>NA|15|TRBJ2-1|TRBD2|TRBV11-1
TGTGCCAGCAGCGCCCCTAGCGGGAGGTTCAATGAGCAGTTCTTC
CASSAPSGRFNEQFF
>NA|18|TRBJ1-1|NA|TRBV11-2
TGTGCCAGCAGCTTAGGGTTATGGAAATCGGAGGGGATCGCTGAAGCTTTCTTT
CASSLGLWKSEGIAEAFF
>NA|13|TRBJ1-2|TRBD1|TRBV7-9
TGTGCCATCGGACAGGGAGGCGACTATGGCTACACCTTC
CAIGQGGDYGYTF
>NA|15|TRBJ2-3|TRBD1|TRBV9
TGTGCCAGCAGCCTCGGGACAGAAGGCACAGATACGCAGTATTTT
CASSLGTEGTDTQYF
>NA|16|TRBJ1-6|TRBD1|TRBV4-1
TGCGCCAGCAGCCGGATCGGACAGGGGGCTTATTCACCCCTCCACTTT
CASSRIGQGAYSPLHF
>NA|15|TRBJ2-5|NA|TRBV5-4
TGTGCCAGCAGCTTGAGTAGGCGGGGCCAAGAGACCCAGTACTTC
CASSLSRRGQETQYF
>NA|16|TRBJ2-2|TRBD1|TRBV11-2
TGTGCCAGCAGCTTGGGACAGGGCCCGAACACCGGGGAGCTGTTTTTT
CASSLGQGPNTGELFF
>NA|15|TRBJ2-2|NA|TRBV6-5
TGTGCCAGCAGTTACTGGGCTAGCAAACCGGGGGAGCTGTTTTTT
CASSYWASKPGELFF
>NA|16|TRBJ2-2|TRBD2|TRBV5-1
TGCGCCAGCAGCTTTTGGGCTAGCGGGAACACCGGGGAGCTGTTTTTT
CASSFWASGNTGELFF
>NA|15|TRBJ2-2|TRBD2|TRBV19
TGTGCCAGTAGTAAGTGGGAGGGCCAAACCGGGGAGCTGTTTTTT
CASSKWEGQTGELFF
>NA|15|TRBJ2-5|TRBD2|TRBV6-1
TGTGCCAGCAGTCCGGGACTAGCGGGGGGAGAGACCCAGTACTTC
CASSPGLAGGETQYF
>NA|10|TRBJ1-2|NA|TRBV9
TGTGCCAGTCGAGGCGGGGGCTACACCTTC
CASRGGGYTF
>NA|13|TRBJ1-4|TRBD1|TRBV28
TGTGCCAGCAACCGGGACAGGGGGGAAAAACTGTTTTTT
CASNRDRGEKLFF
>NA|13|TRBJ2-7|NA|TRBV28
TGTGCCAGCAGACCCCTCGCGGCCTCAGAGCAGTACTTC
CASRPLAASEQYF
>NA|14|TRBJ2-3|NA|TRBV6-1
TGTGCCAGCAGTGAGGGAGTGAATGTAGATACGCAGTATTTT
CASSEGVNVDTQYF
>NA|15|TRBJ2-7|NA|TRBV6-5
TGTGCCAGCGCCCTTAGCGTTAGCCCCCTCTACGAGCAGTACTTC
CASALSVSPLYEQYF
>NA|15|TRBJ1-2|NA|TRBV6-5
TGTGCCAGCAGTTACTCGACTCCGGCAAACTATGGCTACACCTTC
CASSYSTPANYGYTF
>NA|13|TRBJ1-1|NA|TRBV28
TGTGCCAGCAGGTTTGCCTCGAGGGCGAAGGCTTTCTTT
CASRFASRAKAFF
>once|13|TRBJ2-2|TRBD1|TRBV6-1
TGTGCCAGCCTCCGGGGACAGGGCGGGGAGCTGTTTTTT
CASLRGQGGELFF
>NA|14|TRBJ2-6|NA|TRBV28
TGTGCCAGCAGTTTGAGGGTGGGGGCCAACGTCCTGACTTTC
CASSLRVGANVLTF
>NA|15|TRBJ2-5|NA|TRBV18
TGTGCCAGCTCACCCCTTCAGGCCCTCGGAGAGACCCAGTACTTC
CASSPLQALGETQYF
>NA|17|TRBJ2-1|NA|TRBV11-2
TGTGCCAGCAGCTTAGTTGCAGGTTTGAGCTCCTACAATGAGCAGTTCTTC
CASSLVAGLSSYNEQFF
>NA|10|TRBJ1-4|NA|TRBV28
TGTGCCAGCAAGGCGGGAAAACTGTTTTTT
CASKAGKLFF
>NA|15|TRBJ2-2|TRBD1|TRBV19
TGTGCCAGTAGTATGGGACAGGGGGCTTCCGGGGAGCTGTTTTTT
CASSMGQGASGELFF
>NA|13|TRBJ2-7|NA|TRBV28
TGTGCCAGCAGTTTGGCGGGCTCCCACGAGCAGTACTTC
CASSLAGSHEQYF
>NA|13|TRBJ2-7|TRBD1|TRBV27
TGTGCCAGCAGCCCGGGACAGACGGGGGAGCAGTACTTC
CASSPGQTGEQYF
>NA|13|TRBJ2-1|NA|TRBV6-5
TGTGCCAGCAGCCTTACAGGGAATAATGAGCAGTTCTTC
CASSLTGNNEQFF
>NA|16|TRBJ1-1|NA|TRBV9
TGTGCCAGCAGCGTAGCCCTTTCGGGGGTGGACACTGAAGCTTTCTTT
CASSVALSGVDTEAFF
>NA|11|TRBJ2-5|NA|TRBV27
TGTGCCAGCAGTTATAGGGGACTCCAGTACTTC
CASSYRGLQYF
>NA|15|TRBJ2-1|TRBD2|TRBV5-6
TGTGCCAGCAGCTTCGTTAGCGGGAGGAACAATGAGCAGTTCTTC
CASSFVSGRNNEQFF
>NA|16|TRBJ2-7|TRBD1|TRBV5-6
TGTGCCAGCAGCTTGGCAGGGACAGGGGTACCCTACGAGCAGTACTTC
CASSLAGTGVPYEQYF
>NA|15|TRBJ2-5|TRBD1|TRBV5-1
TGCGCCAGCAGCGCCGGGACAGCGTACCAAGAGACCCAGTACTTC
CASSAGTAYQETQYF
>NA|15|TRBJ2-3|TRBD2|TRBV6-6
TGTGCCAGCACCCGACTAGCGGAAGGTGGGAATACGCAGTATTTT
CASTRLAEGGNTQYF
>NA|13|TRBJ2-3|NA|TRBV28
TGTGCCAGCGAGGCGGGAACGGGGGATACGCAGTATTTT
CASEAGTGDTQYF